Below are 32 T cell receptor beta chains sequenced from a single sample in a study of identical twins. TCRdb passed the 5' RACE reads through MiXCR, listing each CDR3 protein once. The data show 400,000 to 550,000 distinct CDR3 sequences, roughly an eighth seen once. This sample was also put to use in a study of yellow fever vaccine responses in identical twins.

Sequenced: CD4+ T cells sorted from blood. These receptors originate from a woman between 18 and 29 years old in good health.

This clonotype appeared many times. At one boundary the junction diverges from the germline segment, which might be a read error. The chain joins TRBV27 to TRBJ2-5; TRBD1 matches 11 bases. This CDR3 has 14 amino acids. Germline assignment: CDR1 MNHEY and CDR2 SMNVEV (reference sequence). This chain's CDR3 is CASSGQGAQGGLRF. For the CDR3, the DNA is TGTGCCAGCAGTGGACAGGGGGCACAGGGGGGACTAAGATTC.

Turning to this clonotype: One end of the junction varies from germline; a read error may be responsible. The V gene is TRBV12-3 or TRBV12-4, the J gene TRBJ2-1, with 12 bases matching TRBD2. This CDR3 has 16 residues. The CDR3 region has the DNA TGTGCCAGCAGTTTCGCTAGCGGGAGGGCCTACAATGAGCTGTTCTTC. It codes for CASSFASGRAYNELFF.

The genes are TRBV20-1 and TRBJ2-7; TRBD2 matches 7 bases. The CDR3 loop spans 13 amino acids. J gave up 9 bases and V 0 bases, and 8 bases lay outside the gene matches. Germline V gives CDR1 DFQATT, CDR2 SNEGSKA (reference sequence). The CDR3 DNA reads TGCAGTGCTAGAGATTCTGGACTAGTGCGGCAGTACTTC. It yields the protein CSARDSGLVRQYF.

V usage is TRBV20-1 and J usage is TRBJ2-1; 12 positions match TRBD2. The germline V gene encodes CDR1 DFQATT and CDR2 SNEGSKA (reference sequence). V was pared by 6 bases and J by 4 bases, with 7 bases of the junction left unmatched. The CDR3 has 15 amino acids. CDR3 nucleotide sequence: TGCAGTGCCCAAGGACTAGCGGGGACGTACAATGAGCAGTTCTTC. Translation: CSAQGLAGTYNEQFF.

The V and J genes are TRBV5-1 and TRBJ2-7; maybe TRBD1 (6 bases). V lost 4 bases and J lost 2, with 16 bases in between. This CDR3 spans 15 amino acids. CDR1 is SGHRS and CDR2 is YFSETQ in the germline V gene. DNA of the CDR3: TGCGCCAGCAGCGGCGGCCAGGGGCTCCCCTACGAGCAGTACTTC. Its protein is CASSGGQGLPYEQYF. Full variable domain (rest looked up from reference TRBV5-1 and TRBJ2-7): KAGVTQTPRYLIKTRGQQVTLSCSPISGHRSVSWYQQTPGQGLQFLFEYFSETQRNKGNFPGRFSGRQFSNSRSEMNVSTLELGDSALYLCASSGGQGLPYEQYFGPGTRLTVT.

This sequence joins TRBV2 and TRBJ2-3; 9 positions agree with TRBD1. Germline trimming cut 9 bases from V and 3 bases from J; bases unmatched to any gene: 4. The CDR3 contains 13 residues. Looked up from germline, CDR1 is SNHLY and CDR2 is FYNNEI. The CDR3 reads CARRTGVTDTQYF. The CDR3 bases are TGTGCCAGGAGGACAGGGGTAACAGATACGCAGTATTTT.

This clonotype occurred a few times. V and J are TRBV4-2 and TRBJ1-1; no reliable D call. V was cut by 6 bases and J by 1 base, with 12 bases left in between. Germline V gene data show CDR1 as LGHNA and CDR2 as YNFKEQ. The CDR3 runs 14 residues. CDR3 amino acids: CASSNARENTEAFF. CDR3 bases: TGTGCCAGCAGTAATGCCCGGGAGAACACTGAAGCTTTCTTT.

In its sample, this clonotype was seen a few times. The V and J genes are TRBV5-1 and TRBJ2-3; 9 bases align to TRBD2. Germline V CDR1 and CDR2: SGHRS, YFSETQ. This CDR3 has 17 residues. The trim removed 1 base at V and 6 bases at J, leaving 12 bases unmatched. CDR3: CASSLMASGAHLDTQYF. For the CDR3, the DNA is TGCGCCAGCAGCTTGATGGCTAGCGGGGCCCACTTGGATACGCAGTATTTT. The full variable domain, rest sourced from reference TRBV5-1 and TRBJ2-3, is KAGVTQTPRYLIKTRGQQVTLSCSPISGHRSVSWYQQTPGQGLQFLFEYFSETQRNKGNFPGRFSGRQFSNSRSEMNVSTLELGDSALYLCASSLMASGAHLDTQYFGPGTRLTVL.

The V call is TRBV5-1, the J call TRBJ2-2; a possible D gene is TRBD2 (7 bases). In germline, CDR1 is SGHRS, CDR2 YFSETQ. This CDR3 is built from 15 residues. Trimming took off 4 bases at V and 5 bases at J, with 15 bases between the two ends. The chain's CDR3 is CASSPGGPRTGELFF. DNA of the CDR3: TGCGCCAGCAGCCCCGGGGGGCCTCGGACCGGGGAGCTGTTTTTT.

This chain links TRBV5-1 with TRBJ2-3; possible D gene TRBD2, 5 bases. This CDR3 is 16 amino acids long. In germline, CDR1 is SGHRS, CDR2 YFSETQ. Between the trimmed V and J ends, which lost 4 bases and 1 base, there was a span of 16 bases. This CDR3 is CASSSDISDGTDTQYF. In DNA form, the CDR3 reads TGCGCCAGCAGCAGCGACATTAGCGATGGCACAGATACGCAGTATTTT.

CDR3 region: CASSRRGNTGELFF. CDR3 sequence (DNA): TGTGCCAGCAGTAGGAGGGGGAACACCGGGGAGCTGTTTTTT. This sequence joins TRBV28 and TRBJ2-2, with D possibly TRBD2 on 6 matching bases. The CDR3 runs to 14 residues. The V gene lost 5 bases and the J gene lost 1 base, with 8 bases spanning the gap. Per the germline V gene, CDR1 is MDHEN and CDR2 is SYDVKM.

In its sample, this clonotype was seen a few times. The chain carries TRBV24-1 and TRBJ2-1, with TRBD2 identical over 8 bases. J was trimmed by 0 bases and V by 7 bases; bases with no gene match: 4. The CDR3 runs to 15 residues. Germline assignment: CDR1 KGHDR and CDR2 SFDVKD. Here the CDR3 DNA reads TGTGCCACCAGCCGAAGCGGGAGCTCCTACAATGAGCAGTTCTTC. It translates to CATSRSGSSYNEQFF.

In this sample, this clonotype turned up a few times. The rearrangement links TRBV3-1 to TRBJ1-1; D is perhaps TRBD1 (5 bases). V was pared by 0 bases and J by 1 base, with 18 bases between. This CDR3 has 18 residues. From germline, CDR1 is LGHDT and CDR2 YNNKEL (reference sequence). CDR3 nucleotides: TGTGCCAGCAGCCAAGATTTGGTAGGGTCGACAGAGAACACTGAAGCTTTCTTT. Translated: CASSQDLVGSTENTEAFF.

This clonotype was counted only a few times. This rearrangement joins TRBV20-1 to TRBJ2-6; 10 bases agree with TRBD1. Germline trimming cut 1 base from V and 2 bases from J; bases unmatched to any gene: 5. From germline, CDR1 is DFQATT and CDR2 SNEGSKA (reference sequence). The CDR3 has 17 residues. CDR3 amino acids: CSARVRDRGAGANVLTF. DNA for the CDR3: TGCAGTGCTAGAGTCCGGGACAGGGGAGCTGGGGCCAACGTCCTGACTTTC.

This clonotype was detected a few times. This chain connects TRBV20-1 to TRBJ2-1, with 10 bases aligning to TRBD2. V lost 0 bases, J lost 10 bases, and 3 bases stayed unmatched. CDR1 is DFQATT, CDR2 SNEGSKA, per germline (reference sequence). The CDR3 runs to 13 residues. As DNA, the CDR3 is TGCAGTGCTAGAGAGGGGGGACTAGCGGAGCAGTTCTTC. It codes for CSAREGGLAEQFF.

This clonotype was observed a handful of times. The gene calls are TRBV20-1 and TRBJ2-3; perhaps TRBD2 as D (5 bases). Germline V gene sequence: CDR1 DFQATT, CDR2 SNEGSKA (reference sequence). Deletions cut 5 bases from V and 1 base from J, with 10 bases between. This CDR3 has 13 residues. The CDR3: CSAPRDGTDTQYF. In DNA form, the CDR3 reads TGCAGTGCTCCCCGGGATGGCACAGATACGCAGTATTTT.

This chain connects TRBV7-2 to TRBJ1-1; D gene ambiguous. V was cut by 5 bases and J by 8 bases, with 15 bases left in between. CDR3 size: 13 residues. CDR1 is SGHTA and CDR2 is FQGNSA in the germline V gene. DNA for the CDR3: TGTGCCAGCAGCCCCGGACCCGTTGGGGAAGCTTTCTTT. Its translation: CASSPGPVGEAFF.

This clonotype showed up many times. The chain links TRBV5-1 to TRBJ2-1; D remains unclear. Germline CDR1 and CDR2: SGHRS and YFSETQ. There are 15 residues in the CDR3. V was pared by 0 bases and J by 6 bases, with 13 bases between. CDR3 region: CASSLEGNAGNEQFF. DNA of the CDR3: TGCGCCAGCAGCTTGGAAGGGAATGCAGGCAATGAGCAGTTCTTC.

This clonotype was seen a few times. The rearrangement links TRBV7-6 to TRBJ2-1; 13 bases line up with TRBD2. This CDR3 comprises 15 residues. In germline, CDR1 is SGHVS, CDR2 FNYEAQ. The junction had 4 bases not matched to a gene; V was cut back by 5 bases and J by 6 bases. The CDR3 DNA is TGTGCCAGCAGCCCGGGACTAGCGGGATTCAATGAGCAGTTCTTC. It is translated as CASSPGLAGFNEQFF.

The J gene is TRBJ2-2, the V gene TRBV3-1; 8 positions match TRBD1. J gave up 6 bases and V 5 bases, and 11 bases lay outside the gene matches. The length of the CDR3 is 16 residues. Germline loops: CDR1 LGHDT, CDR2 YNNKEL (reference sequence). In DNA, the CDR3 is TGTGCCAGCAGCAACCGCGGACAGGGAGGCCCCGGGGAGCTGTTTTTT. The encoded protein is CASSNRGQGGPGELFF. The entire variable domain, with the rest obtained from reference TRBV3-1 and TRBJ2-2, is as follows: DTAVSQTPKYLVTQMGNDKSIKCEQNLGHDTMYWYKQDSKKFLKIMFSYNNKELIINETVPNRFSPKSPDKAHLNLHINSLELGDSAVYFCASSNRGQGGPGELFFGEGSRLTVL.

This clonotype has a handful of counts. This chain links TRBV12-5 with TRBJ2-1; TRBD1 matches 8 bases. The CDR3 is 16 residues long. Per germline, CDR1 LGHNT and CDR2 FRNRAP. J was trimmed by 6 bases and V by 4 bases; bases with no gene match: 11. CDR3: CASGSRTGKGINEQFF. The CDR3 region has the DNA TGTGCTAGTGGTTCCCGGACAGGGAAAGGGATCAATGAGCAGTTCTTC. The variable domain in full, with the rest retrieved from reference TRBV12-5 and TRBJ2-1, is DARVTQTPRHKVTEMGQEVTMRCQPILGHNTVFWYRQTMMQGLELLAYFRNRAPLDDSGMPKDRFSAEMPDATLATLKIQPSEPRDSAVYFCASGSRTGKGINEQFFGPGTRLTVL.

The J gene is TRBJ2-3, the V gene TRBV5-1; no clear D. The CDR3 is 15 residues long. Trimming pared 0 bases from V and 6 bases from J, leaving 14 bases between. Germline-derived CDR1 and CDR2 are SGHRS and YFSETQ. CDR3 bases: TGCGCCAGCAGCTTGGCCCCCAACGTGTTTGATACGCAGTATTTT. Its translation is CASSLAPNVFDTQYF.

The chain combines TRBV7-9 with TRBJ2-5; D is unclear. Between the trimmed V and J ends, which lost 10 bases and 5 bases, there was a span of 20 bases. The CDR3 loop spans 14 amino acids. Germline V lookup: CDR1 SEHNR, CDR2 FQNEAQ (reference sequence). The DNA for the CDR3 is TGTGCCACCGGAGTTTTGGGTTCCGGGGAGACCCAGTACTTC. This translates into CATGVLGSGETQYF.

The chain combines TRBV6-5 with TRBJ2-5; tentatively, D is TRBD1 or TRBD2 (5 bases each). Trimming took 2 bases from V and 4 from J, leaving 11 bases between them. The CDR3 is 14 amino acids. Germline V gene lookup returns CDR1 MNHEY and CDR2 SVGAGI. CDR3 region: CASSYPGTRETQYF. The CDR3 DNA reads as TGTGCCAGCAGTTACCCCGGGACCAGAGAGACCCAGTACTTC.

This clonotype was seen a handful of times. The chain couples TRBV20-1 to TRBJ2-3; the match to TRBD1 covers 7 bases. J was trimmed by 4 bases and V by 0 bases; bases with no gene match: 16. Germline CDR1 DFQATT, CDR2 SNEGSKA (reference sequence). The CDR3 spans 18 residues. CDR3 loop: CSARDKVRRDRAPDTQYF. CDR3 DNA sequence: TGCAGTGCTAGAGATAAGGTGCGGAGAGACAGGGCCCCAGATACGCAGTATTTT.

This clonotype was observed a few times. This chain uses TRBV7-3 with TRBJ2-7; D uncertain. Germline V gives CDR1 SGHTA, CDR2 FQGTGA. The CDR3 contains 14 residues. Trimming shortened V by 0 bases and J by 2 bases, and 8 bases separated the two germline ends. The CDR3 is CASSLTPTAYEQYF. CDR3 nucleotide sequence: TGTGCCAGCAGCTTAACCCCAACAGCCTACGAGCAGTACTTC.

This clonotype turned up a few times. The rearrangement joins TRBV29-1 to TRBJ2-5; 10 nucleotides align to TRBD1. Germline V gives CDR1 SQVTM, CDR2 ANQGSEA. The V and J ends lost 7 bases and 5 bases, in that order; junction bases with no gene match: 10. This CDR3 has 14 amino acids. The CDR3: CSARDRGLWETQYF. The CDR3 DNA follows: TGCAGCGCCCGGGACAGGGGTCTTTGGGAGACCCAGTACTTC. The full variable domain, with the rest looked up from reference TRBV29-1 and TRBJ2-5, is SAVISQKPSRDICQRGTSLTIQCQVDSQVTMMFWYRQQPGQSLTLIATANQGSEATYESGFVIDKFPISRPNLTFSTLTVSNMSPEDSSIYLCSARDRGLWETQYFGPGTRLLVL.

This clonotype appeared a few times. The CDR3 sequence is CASSYSRLAGDGETQYF. CDR3 bases: TGTGCCAGCAGTTACTCGCGACTAGCGGGGGACGGGGAGACCCAGTACTTC. The chain joins TRBV6-5 to TRBJ2-5; 12 bases align to TRBD2. Looked up from germline, CDR1 is MNHEY and CDR2 is SVGAGI. The CDR3 is 17 amino acids. V lost 0 bases to trimming and J lost 5 bases; unmatched junction nucleotides: 7.

This clonotype showed up just a few times. This rearrangement joins TRBV3-1 to TRBJ2-5; 14 bases match TRBD2. The CDR3 length is 19 residues. The junction had 16 bases not matched to a gene; V was cut back by 4 bases and J by 6 bases. Germline assignment: CDR1 LGHDT and CDR2 YNNKEL (reference sequence). The CDR3 DNA follows: TGTGCCAGCAGCCTGAATTTCCCTGCCGGGACTAGCGGGAGCCAGACCCAGTACTTC. Encoded protein: CASSLNFPAGTSGSQTQYF.

Notes on this clonotype: Mismatch with germline at one junction end may stem from a read error. The CDR3 DNA reads as TGTGCTAGCAGCTTAGCCGCGGGGCTCGTCCACGAGCAGTACTTC. The encoded protein is CASSLAAGLVHEQYF. The chain is built from TRBV7-7 and TRBJ2-7; maybe TRBD2 (6 bases). Germline-derived CDR1 and CDR2 are SSHAT and FNYEAQ (reference sequence). The CDR3 covers 15 residues.

The chain employs TRBV12-3 or TRBV12-4 and TRBJ1-5; 7 bases align to TRBD1. V was clipped by 6 bases and J by 1 base; unmatched bases: 9. The CDR3 runs to 16 residues. CDR3 residues: CASRKGQGGSNQPQHF. The CDR3 nucleotides read TGTGCCAGCAGAAAAGGGCAGGGGGGCAGCAATCAGCCCCAGCATTTT.

This clonotype was observed a few times. The chain couples TRBV5-8 to TRBJ2-1; tentatively, D is TRBD1 (6 bases). The CDR3 covers 13 residues. CDR1 is SGHTS and CDR2 is YDEGEE in the germline V gene. Trimming pared 4 bases from V and 7 bases from J, leaving 12 bases between. CDR3 residues: CASSRTALNEQFF. The CDR3 DNA follows: TGTGCCAGCAGCAGGACAGCCTTAAATGAGCAGTTCTTC.